The T cell receptor beta chain under discussion was sequenced for a study of T cell clonality in common variable immunodeficiency. The repertoire was sequenced with immunoSEQ multiplex PCR; TCRdb's copy has only in-frame clones and lacks some. The sample counts about 33,000 clones, none seen once; the ten largest own 5.5% to 7%. General study points: Reportedly, TCR beta sequences from common variable immunodeficiency showed fewer deletions and N-nucleotide insertions. Compared with healthy controls, CVID subjects showed increased TCRbeta clonality, mostly in about a third.

Per the germline V gene, CDR1 is MNHNS and CDR2 is SASEGT. The CDR3 is 17 residues long. Between the trimmed V and J ends, which lost 2 bases and 3 bases, there was a span of 16 bases. Most patients and controls had Caucasian heritage. In its sample, this clone was seen many times. The antigen is not known. The read ends 3 residues early relative to the CDR3; the germline J gene fills the gap. The chain carries TRBV6-1 and TRBJ2-2; a possible D gene is TRBD2 (7 bases). The TCR sequence derives from a human donor with common variable immunodeficiency. The sequencing input was peripheral blood mononuclear cells. CDR3 DNA, as far as it was read: TGTGCCAGCAGTGAACTGATCGGGGGGCGTTACACCGGGGAG. As protein: CASSELIGGRYTGE. The whole CDR3 region reads CASSELIGGRYTGELFF.